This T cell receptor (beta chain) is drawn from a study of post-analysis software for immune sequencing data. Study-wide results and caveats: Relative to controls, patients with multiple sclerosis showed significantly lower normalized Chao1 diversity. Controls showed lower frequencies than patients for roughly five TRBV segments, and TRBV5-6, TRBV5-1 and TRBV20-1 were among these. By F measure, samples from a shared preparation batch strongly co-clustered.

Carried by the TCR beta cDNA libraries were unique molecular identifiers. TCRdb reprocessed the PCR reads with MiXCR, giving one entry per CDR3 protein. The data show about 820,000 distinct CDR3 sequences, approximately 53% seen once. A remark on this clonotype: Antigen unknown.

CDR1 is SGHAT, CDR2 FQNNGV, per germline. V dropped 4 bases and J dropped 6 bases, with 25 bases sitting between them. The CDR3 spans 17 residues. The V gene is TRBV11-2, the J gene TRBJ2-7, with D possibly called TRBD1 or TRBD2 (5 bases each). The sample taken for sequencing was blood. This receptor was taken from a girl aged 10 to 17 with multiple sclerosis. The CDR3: CASSSQGRVARGSEQYF. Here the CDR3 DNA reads TGTGCCAGCAGCTCCCAGGGACGGGTGGCTAGGGGTAGCGAGCAGTACTTC. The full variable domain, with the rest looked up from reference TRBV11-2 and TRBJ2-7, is EAGVAQSPRYKIIEKRQSVAFWCNPISGHATLYWYQQILGQGPKLLIQFQNNGVVDDSQLPKDRFSAERLKGVDSTLKIQPAKLEDSAVYLCASSSQGRVARGSEQYFGPGTRLTVT.